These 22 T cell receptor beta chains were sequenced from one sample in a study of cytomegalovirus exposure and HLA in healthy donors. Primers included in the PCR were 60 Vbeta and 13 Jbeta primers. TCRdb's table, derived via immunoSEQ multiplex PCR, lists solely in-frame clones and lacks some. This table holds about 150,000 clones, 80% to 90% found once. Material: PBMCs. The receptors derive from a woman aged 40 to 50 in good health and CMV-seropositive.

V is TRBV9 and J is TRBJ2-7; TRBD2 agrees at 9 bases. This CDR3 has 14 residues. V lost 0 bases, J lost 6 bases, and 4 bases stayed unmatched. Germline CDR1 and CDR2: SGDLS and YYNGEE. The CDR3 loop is CASSVVSGGTEQYF. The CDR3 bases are TGTGCCAGCAGCGTAGTTAGCGGGGGTACCGAGCAGTACTTC.

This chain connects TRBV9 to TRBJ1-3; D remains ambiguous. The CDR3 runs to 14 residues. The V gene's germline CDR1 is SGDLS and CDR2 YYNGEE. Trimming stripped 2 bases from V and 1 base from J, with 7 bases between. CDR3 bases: TGTGCCAGCAGCGTTGCGGTGTCTGGAAACACCATATATTTT. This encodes CASSVAVSGNTIYF.

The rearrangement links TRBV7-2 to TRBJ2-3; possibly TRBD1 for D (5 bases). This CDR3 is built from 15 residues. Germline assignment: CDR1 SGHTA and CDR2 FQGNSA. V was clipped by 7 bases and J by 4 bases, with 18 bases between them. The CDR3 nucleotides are TGTGCCAGCATCCTTCAAAGGACACTCTCAGATACGCAGTATTTT. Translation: CASILQRTLSDTQYF.

The DNA of the CDR3 is TGTGCCAGCAGTCCTGGGACTAGCGGTCACAATGAGCAGTTCTTC. Translated: CASSPGTSGHNEQFF. The V gene is TRBV6-6, the J gene TRBJ2-1; TRBD2 matches at 11 bases. The CDR3 covers 15 residues. Germline values: CDR1 MNHNY, CDR2 SVGAGI (reference sequence). Trimming at V came to 5 bases and at J to 5 bases, leaving 5 bases not matched to a gene.

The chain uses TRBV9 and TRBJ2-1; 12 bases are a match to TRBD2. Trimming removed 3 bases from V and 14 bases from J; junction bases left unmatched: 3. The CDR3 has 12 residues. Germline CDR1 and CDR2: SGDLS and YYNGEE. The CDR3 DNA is TGTGCCAGCAGCGGCCCTAGCGGGGGGGAGTTCTTC. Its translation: CASSGPSGGEFF.

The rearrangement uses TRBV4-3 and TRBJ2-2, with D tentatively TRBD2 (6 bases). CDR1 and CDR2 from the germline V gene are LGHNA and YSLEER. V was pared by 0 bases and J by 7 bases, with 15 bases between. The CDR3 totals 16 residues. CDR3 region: CASSQDKAVGGGELFF. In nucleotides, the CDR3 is TGCGCCAGCAGCCAAGATAAGGCAGTGGGGGGCGGGGAGCTGTTTTTT.

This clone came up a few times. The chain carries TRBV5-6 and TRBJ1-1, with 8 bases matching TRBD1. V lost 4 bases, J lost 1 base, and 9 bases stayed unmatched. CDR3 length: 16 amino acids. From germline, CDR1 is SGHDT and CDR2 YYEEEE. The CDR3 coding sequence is TGTGCCAGCAGCACCGCAGGGGGCGCCAGGAACACTGAAGCTTTCTTT. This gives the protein CASSTAGGARNTEAFF.

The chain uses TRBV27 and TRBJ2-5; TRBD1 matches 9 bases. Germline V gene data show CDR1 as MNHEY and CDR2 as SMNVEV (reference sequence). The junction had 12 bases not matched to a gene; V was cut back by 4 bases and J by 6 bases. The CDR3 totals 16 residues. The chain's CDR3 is CASSSPSRDREQTQYF. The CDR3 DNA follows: TGTGCCAGCAGTTCCCCCAGCCGGGACAGGGAACAGACCCAGTACTTC.

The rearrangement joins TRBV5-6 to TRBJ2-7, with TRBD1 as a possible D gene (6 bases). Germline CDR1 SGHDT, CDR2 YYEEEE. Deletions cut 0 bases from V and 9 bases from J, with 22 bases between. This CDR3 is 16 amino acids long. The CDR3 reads CASSLGTGTPRLGQYF. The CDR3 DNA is TGTGCCAGCAGCTTGGGAACCGGGACACCCCGCTTGGGGCAGTACTTC.

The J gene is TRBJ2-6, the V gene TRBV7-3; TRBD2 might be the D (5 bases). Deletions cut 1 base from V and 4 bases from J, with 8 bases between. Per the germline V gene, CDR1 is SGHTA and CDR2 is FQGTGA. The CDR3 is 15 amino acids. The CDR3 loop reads CASSLMGAGANVLTF. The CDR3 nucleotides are TGTGCCAGCAGCTTAATGGGAGCCGGGGCCAACGTCCTGACTTTC.

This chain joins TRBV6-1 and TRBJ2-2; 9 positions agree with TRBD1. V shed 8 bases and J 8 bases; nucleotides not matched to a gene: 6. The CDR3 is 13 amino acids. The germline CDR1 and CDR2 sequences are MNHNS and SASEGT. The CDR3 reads CASWDRAGGELFF. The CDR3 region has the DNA TGTGCCAGCTGGGACAGGGCCGGGGGGGAGCTGTTTTTT.

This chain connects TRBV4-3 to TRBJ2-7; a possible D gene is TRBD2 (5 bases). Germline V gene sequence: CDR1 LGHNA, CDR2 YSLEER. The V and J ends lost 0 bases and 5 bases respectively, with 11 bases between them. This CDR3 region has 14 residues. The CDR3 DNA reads TGCGCCAGCAGCCAAGAAGGAGGAACCCACGAGCAGTACTTC. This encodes CASSQEGGTHEQYF.

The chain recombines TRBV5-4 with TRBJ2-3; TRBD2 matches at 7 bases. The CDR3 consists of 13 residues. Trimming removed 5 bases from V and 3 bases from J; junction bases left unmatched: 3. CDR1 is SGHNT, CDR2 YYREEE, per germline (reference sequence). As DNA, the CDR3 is TGTGCCAGCAGGGTGGGGGGGACAGATACGCAGTATTTT. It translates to CASRVGGTDTQYF.

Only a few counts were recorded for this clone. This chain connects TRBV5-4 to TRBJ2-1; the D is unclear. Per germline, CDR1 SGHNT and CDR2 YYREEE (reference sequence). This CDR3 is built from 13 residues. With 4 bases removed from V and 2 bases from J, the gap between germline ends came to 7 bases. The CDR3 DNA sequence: TGTGCCAGCAGCCTCCCTGCCTACAATGAGCAGTTCTTC. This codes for CASSLPAYNEQFF.

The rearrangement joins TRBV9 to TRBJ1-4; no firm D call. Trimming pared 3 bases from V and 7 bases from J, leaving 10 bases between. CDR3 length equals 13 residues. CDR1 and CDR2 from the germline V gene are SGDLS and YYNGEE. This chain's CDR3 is CASSEGGLEKLFF. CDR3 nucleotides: TGTGCCAGCAGCGAGGGAGGGCTTGAAAAACTGTTTTTT. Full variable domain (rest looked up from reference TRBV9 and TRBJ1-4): DSGVTQTPKHLITATGQRVTLRCSPRSGDLSVYWYQQSLDQGLQFLIQYYNGEERAKGNILERFSAQQFPDLHSELNLSSLELGDSALYFCASSEGGLEKLFFGSGTQLSVL.

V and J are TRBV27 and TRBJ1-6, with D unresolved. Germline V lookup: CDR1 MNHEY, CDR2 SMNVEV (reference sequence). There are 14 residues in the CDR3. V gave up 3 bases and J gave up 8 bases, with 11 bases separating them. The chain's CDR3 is CASSLREGDSPLHF. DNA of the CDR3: TGTGCCAGCAGTTTGAGGGAGGGTGATTCACCCCTCCACTTT.

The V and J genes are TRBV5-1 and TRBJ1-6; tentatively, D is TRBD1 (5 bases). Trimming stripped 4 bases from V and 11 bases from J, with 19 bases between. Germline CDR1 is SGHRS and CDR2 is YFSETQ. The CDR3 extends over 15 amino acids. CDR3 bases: TGCGCCAGCAGCGGGGGGAAAGGGTGGGATCCACCCCTCCACTTT. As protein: CASSGGKGWDPPLHF.

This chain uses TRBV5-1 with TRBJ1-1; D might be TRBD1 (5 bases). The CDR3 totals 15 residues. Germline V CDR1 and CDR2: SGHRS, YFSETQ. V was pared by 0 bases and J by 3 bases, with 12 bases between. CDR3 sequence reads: CASSLGRDGYTEAFF. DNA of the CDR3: TGCGCCAGCAGCTTGGGGCGGGACGGATACACTGAAGCTTTCTTT.

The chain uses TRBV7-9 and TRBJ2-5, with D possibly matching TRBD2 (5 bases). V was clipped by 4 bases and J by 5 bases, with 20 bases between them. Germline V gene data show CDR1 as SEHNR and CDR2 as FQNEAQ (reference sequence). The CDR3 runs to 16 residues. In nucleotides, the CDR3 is TGTGCCAGCAGCTCTCCAAACCGGGGAGAAGGCGAGACCCAGTACTTC. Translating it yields CASSSPNRGEGETQYF.

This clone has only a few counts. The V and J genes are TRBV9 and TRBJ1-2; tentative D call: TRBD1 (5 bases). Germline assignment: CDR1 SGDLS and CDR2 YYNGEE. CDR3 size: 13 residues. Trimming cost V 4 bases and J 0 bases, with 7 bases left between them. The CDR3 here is CASSRGANYGYTF. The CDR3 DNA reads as TGTGCCAGCAGCAGGGGCGCTAACTATGGCTACACCTTC.

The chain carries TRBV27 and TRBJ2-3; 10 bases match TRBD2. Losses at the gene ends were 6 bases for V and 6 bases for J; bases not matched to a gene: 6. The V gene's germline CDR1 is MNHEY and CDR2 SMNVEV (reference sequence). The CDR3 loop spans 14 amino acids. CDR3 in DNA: TGTGCCAGCAGAAAGCGGGGGGGAATTGATACGCAGTATTTT. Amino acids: CASRKRGGIDTQYF.

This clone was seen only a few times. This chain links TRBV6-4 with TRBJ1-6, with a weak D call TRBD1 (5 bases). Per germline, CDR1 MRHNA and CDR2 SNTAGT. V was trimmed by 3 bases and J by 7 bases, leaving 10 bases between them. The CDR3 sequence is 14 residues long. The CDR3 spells CASSDQGGNSPLHF. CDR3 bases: TGTGCCAGCAGTGATCAGGGTGGGAATTCACCCCTCCACTTT.